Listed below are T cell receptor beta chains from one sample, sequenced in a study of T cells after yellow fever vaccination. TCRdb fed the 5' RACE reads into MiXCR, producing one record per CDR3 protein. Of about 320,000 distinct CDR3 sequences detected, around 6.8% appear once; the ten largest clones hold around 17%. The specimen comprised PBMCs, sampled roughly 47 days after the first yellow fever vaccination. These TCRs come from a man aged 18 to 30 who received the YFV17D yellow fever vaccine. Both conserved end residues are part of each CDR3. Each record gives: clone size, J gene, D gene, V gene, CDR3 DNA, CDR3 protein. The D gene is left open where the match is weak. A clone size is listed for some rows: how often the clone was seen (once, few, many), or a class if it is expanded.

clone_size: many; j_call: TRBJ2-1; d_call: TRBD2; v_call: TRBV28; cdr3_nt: TGTGCCAGCAGTTTATCGGGGGGGAATGAGCAGTTCTTC; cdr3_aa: CASSLSGGNEQFF
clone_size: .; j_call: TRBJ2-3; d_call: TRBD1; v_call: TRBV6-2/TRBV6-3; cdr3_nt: TGTGCCAGCAGGAAGGACAGGGGGCGGGAGGATACGCAGTATTTT; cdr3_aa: CASRKDRGREDTQYF
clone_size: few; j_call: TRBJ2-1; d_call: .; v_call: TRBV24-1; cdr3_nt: TGTGCCACCAGTGAAGGTTTCGCATTTTTCTTC; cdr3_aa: CATSEGFAFFF
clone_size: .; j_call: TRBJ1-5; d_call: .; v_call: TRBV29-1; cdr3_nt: TGCAGCGTTAGGCAGACGAATCAGCCCCAGCATTTT; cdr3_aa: CSVRQTNQPQHF
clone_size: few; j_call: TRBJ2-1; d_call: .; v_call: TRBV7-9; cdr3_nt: TGTGCCAGCAGCCAGCGACAGGCAGCCTACAATGAGCAGTTCTTC; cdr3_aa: CASSQRQAAYNEQFF
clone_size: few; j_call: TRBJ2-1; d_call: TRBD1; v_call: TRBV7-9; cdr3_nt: TGTGCCAGCAGCGGTAACAGGGGCGTCGGGTACAATGAGCAGTTCTTC; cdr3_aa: CASSGNRGVGYNEQFF
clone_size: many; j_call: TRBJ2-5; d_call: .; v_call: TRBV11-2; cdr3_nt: TGTGCCAGCAGCGGAGCTACGGTGGGGGAGACCCAGTACTTC; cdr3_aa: CASSGATVGETQYF
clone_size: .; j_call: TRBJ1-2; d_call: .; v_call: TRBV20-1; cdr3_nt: TGCAGTGCTAGACAGGGGAAGATTGATGGCTACACCTTC; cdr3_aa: CSARQGKIDGYTF
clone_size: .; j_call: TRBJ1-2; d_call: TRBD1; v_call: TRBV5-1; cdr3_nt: TGCGCCAGCAGCCCAGGACAGGGTGACTACACCTTC; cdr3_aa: CASSPGQGDYTF
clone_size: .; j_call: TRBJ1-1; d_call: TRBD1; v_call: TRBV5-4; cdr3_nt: TGTGCCAGCAGCTTAAGGGACAGGGGCGAGACTGAAGCTTTCTTT; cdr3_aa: CASSLRDRGETEAFF
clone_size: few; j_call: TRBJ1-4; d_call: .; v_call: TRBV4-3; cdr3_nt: TGCGCCAGCAGCCAAGGTCTAGGGGCTGCTAATGAAAAACTGTTTTTT; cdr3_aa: CASSQGLGAANEKLFF
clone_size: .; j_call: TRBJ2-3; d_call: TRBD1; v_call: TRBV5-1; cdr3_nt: TGCGCCAGCAGCCCGAAGCCGGGACAGGGGCCAGATACGCAGTATTTT; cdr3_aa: CASSPKPGQGPDTQYF
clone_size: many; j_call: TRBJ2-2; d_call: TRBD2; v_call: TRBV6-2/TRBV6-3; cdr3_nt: TGTGCCAGCAGTTATCCGCGGGGGAGGGCCGGGGAGCTGTTTTTT; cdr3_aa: CASSYPRGRAGELFF
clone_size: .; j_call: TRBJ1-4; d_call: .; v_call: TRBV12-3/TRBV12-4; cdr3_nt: TGTGCCAGCAGTTGGGCTGGGGCAACTAATGAAAAACTGTTTTTT; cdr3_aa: CASSWAGATNEKLFF
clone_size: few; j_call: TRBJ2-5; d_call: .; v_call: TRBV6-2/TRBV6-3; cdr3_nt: TGTGCCAGCAGCCTCGAACTAAACCAAGAGACCCAGTACTTC; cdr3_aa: CASSLELNQETQYF
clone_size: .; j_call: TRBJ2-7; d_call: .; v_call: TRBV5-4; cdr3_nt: TGTGCCAGCAGCTTGTTCGGGCCAGCCTACGAGCAGTACTTC; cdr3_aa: CASSLFGPAYEQYF
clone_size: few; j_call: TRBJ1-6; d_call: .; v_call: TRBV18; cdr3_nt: TGTGCCAGCTCATCCGGGCAGGCGGCTCGGTCACCCCTCCACTTT; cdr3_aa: CASSSGQAARSPLHF
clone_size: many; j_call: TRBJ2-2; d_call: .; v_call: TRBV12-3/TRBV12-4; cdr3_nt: TGTGCCAGCTCCAGAGGCACCGGGGAGCTGTTTTTT; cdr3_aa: CASSRGTGELFF
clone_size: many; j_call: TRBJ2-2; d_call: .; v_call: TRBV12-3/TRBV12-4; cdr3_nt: TGTGCCAGCAGTGACAGTTCCTACACCGGGGAGCTGTTTTTT; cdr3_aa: CASSDSSYTGELFF
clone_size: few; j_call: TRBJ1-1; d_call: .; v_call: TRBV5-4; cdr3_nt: TGTGCCAGCAGAACCGTGAACACTGAAGCTTTCTTT; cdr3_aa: CASRTVNTEAFF
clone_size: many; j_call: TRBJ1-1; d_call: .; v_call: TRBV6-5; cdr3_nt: TGTGCCAGCAGTTACCATTTGGGGATTGGCACTGAAGCTTTCTTT; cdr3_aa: CASSYHLGIGTEAFF
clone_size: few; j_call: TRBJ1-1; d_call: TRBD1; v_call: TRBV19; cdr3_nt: TGTGCCAGTAGAGCGGCAGGGGGCACTGAAGCTTTCTTT; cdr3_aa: CASRAAGGTEAFF
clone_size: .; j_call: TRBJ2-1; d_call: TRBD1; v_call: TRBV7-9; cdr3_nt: TGTGCCGGCGATCCGGGACAGCCCTACAATGAGCAGTTCTTC; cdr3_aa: CAGDPGQPYNEQFF
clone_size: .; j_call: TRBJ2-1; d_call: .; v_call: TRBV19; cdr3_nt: TGTGCCAGTAGTATAACCCTAGCCAACAATGAGCAGTTCTTC; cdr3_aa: CASSITLANNEQFF
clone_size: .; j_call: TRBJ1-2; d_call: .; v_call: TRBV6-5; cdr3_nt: TGTGCCAGCAGTTACTCGAAACAGGGCTCCAACTATGGCTACACCTTC; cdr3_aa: CASSYSKQGSNYGYTF
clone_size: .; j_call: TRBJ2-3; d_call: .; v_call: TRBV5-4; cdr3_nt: TGTGCCAGCAGCTTACCTGGCCTCGCAGATACGCAGTATTTT; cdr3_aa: CASSLPGLADTQYF
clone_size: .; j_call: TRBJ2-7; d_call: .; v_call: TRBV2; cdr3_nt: TGTGCCAGCAGCGCCTCGCGGACCGCTTTCGAGCAGTACTTC; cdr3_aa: CASSASRTAFEQYF
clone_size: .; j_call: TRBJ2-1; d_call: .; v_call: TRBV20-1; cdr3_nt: TGCAGTGCCTTGGCGTACAATGAGCAGTTCTTC; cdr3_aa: CSALAYNEQFF
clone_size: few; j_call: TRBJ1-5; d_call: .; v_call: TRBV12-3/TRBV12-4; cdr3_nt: TGTGCCAGCCGTCGGGGGGTGATGGGCAATCAGCCCCAGCATTTT; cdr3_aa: CASRRGVMGNQPQHF
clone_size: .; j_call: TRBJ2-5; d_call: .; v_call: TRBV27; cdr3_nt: TGTGCCAGCAGTTTAGGGGCTCTACACCAAGAGACCCAGTACTTC; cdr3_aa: CASSLGALHQETQYF
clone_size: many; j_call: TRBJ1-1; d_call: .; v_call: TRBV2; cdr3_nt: TGTGCCAGCAGTGAACGGGGGCACAATCGGAGCGCTTTCTTT; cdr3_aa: CASSERGHNRSAFF
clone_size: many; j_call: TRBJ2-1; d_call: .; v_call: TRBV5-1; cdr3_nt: TGCGCCAGCACCCGGTTTTCGGAGGACAATGAGCAGTTCTTC; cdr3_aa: CASTRFSEDNEQFF
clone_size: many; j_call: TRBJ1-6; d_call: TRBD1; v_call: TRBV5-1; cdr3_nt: TGCGCCAGCAGCCTGGGGACAGGGCCTAATTCACCCCTCCACTTT; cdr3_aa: CASSLGTGPNSPLHF
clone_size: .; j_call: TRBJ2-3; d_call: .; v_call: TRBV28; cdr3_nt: TGTGCCAGTGACGGGGATACGCAGTATTTT; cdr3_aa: CASDGDTQYF
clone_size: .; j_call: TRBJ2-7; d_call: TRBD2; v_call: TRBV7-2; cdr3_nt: TGTGCCAGCAGCTTCCGGGGGGAGGCCGAGCAGTACTTC; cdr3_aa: CASSFRGEAEQYF
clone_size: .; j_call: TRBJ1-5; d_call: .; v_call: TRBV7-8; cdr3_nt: TGTGCCAGCAGCTTAAGACACCCGGACAACTACCTCAATCAGCCCCAGCATTTT; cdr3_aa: CASSLRHPDNYLNQPQHF
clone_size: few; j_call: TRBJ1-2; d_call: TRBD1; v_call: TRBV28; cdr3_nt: TGTGCCAGCAGTTTACGACAGGGTAATGGCTACACCTTC; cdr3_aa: CASSLRQGNGYTF
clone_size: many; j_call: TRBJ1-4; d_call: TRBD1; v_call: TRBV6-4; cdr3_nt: TGTGCCAGCAGTGACTCTTGGACAGGGTGGTCCGCAACTAATGAAAAACTGTTTTTT; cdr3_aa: CASSDSWTGWSATNEKLFF
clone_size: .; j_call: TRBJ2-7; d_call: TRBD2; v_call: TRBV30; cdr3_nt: TGTGCCTGGGACGGAGCTAGCGGGGCCTACGAGCAGTACTTC; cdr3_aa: CAWDGASGAYEQYF
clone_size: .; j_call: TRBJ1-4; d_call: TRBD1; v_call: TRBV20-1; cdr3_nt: TGCAGTGCTAGGGGGCAGACAGGGCTTATGTATGAAAAACTGTTTTTT; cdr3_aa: CSARGQTGLMYEKLFF
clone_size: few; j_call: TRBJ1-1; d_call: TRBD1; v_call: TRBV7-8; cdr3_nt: TGTGCCAGCAGCTCACAAGACAGGGGGATCATGAACACTGAAGCTTTCTTT; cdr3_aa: CASSSQDRGIMNTEAFF
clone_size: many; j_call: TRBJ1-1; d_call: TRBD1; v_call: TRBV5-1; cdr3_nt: TGCGCCAGCAGCAGGGACAGTACGGACACTGAAGCTTTCTTT; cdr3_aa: CASSRDSTDTEAFF
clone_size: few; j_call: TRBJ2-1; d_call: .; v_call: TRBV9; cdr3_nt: TGTGCCAGCAGCGTAGTAGATCCGCGGGGGCGAGACAATGAGCAGTTCTTC; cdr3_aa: CASSVVDPRGRDNEQFF
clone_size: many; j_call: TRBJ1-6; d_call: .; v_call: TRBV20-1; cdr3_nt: TGCAGTGCTAGGTGGGGGGTCAACAATTCACCCCTCCACTTT; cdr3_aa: CSARWGVNNSPLHF
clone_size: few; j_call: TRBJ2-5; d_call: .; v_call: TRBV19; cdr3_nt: TGTGCCAGTAGTATAGGGGACCAAGAGACCCAGTACTTC; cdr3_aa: CASSIGDQETQYF
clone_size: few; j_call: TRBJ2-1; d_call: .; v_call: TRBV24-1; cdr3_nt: TGTGCCACCAGTGGGATCGGAACACACCCAGGGGATGAGCAGTTCTTC; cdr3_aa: CATSGIGTHPGDEQFF
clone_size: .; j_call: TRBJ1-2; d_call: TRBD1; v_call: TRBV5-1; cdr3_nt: TGCGCCAGCAGCTCACGGACAGGGGGCAACTATGGCTACACCTTC; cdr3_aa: CASSSRTGGNYGYTF
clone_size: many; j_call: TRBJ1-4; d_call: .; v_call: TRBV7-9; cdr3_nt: TGTGCCAGCAGCTTAGGGACTCTTAATGAAAAACTGTTTTTT; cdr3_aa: CASSLGTLNEKLFF
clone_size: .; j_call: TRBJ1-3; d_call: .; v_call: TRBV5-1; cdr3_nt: TGCGCCAGCAGCCCGGTCGGGGGATCTTCTGGAAACACCATATATTTT; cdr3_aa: CASSPVGGSSGNTIYF
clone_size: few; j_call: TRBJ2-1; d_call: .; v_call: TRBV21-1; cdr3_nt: TGTGCCAGCAGCAAGGGACTAGCGCGATACAATGAGCAGTTCTTC; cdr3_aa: CASSKGLARYNEQFF
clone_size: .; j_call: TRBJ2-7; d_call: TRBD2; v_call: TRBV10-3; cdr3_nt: TGTGCCATCAGTAAGGAAGGAGGGAGGGACGAGCAGTACTTC; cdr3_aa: CAISKEGGRDEQYF
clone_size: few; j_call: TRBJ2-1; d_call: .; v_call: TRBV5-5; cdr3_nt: TGTGCCAGCAGCTTGTTGGGGGAACGAGAGCAGTTCTTC; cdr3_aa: CASSLLGEREQFF
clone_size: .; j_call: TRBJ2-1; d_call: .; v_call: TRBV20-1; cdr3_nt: TGCAGTGCTAGAGACCCCCACAATGAGCAGTTCTTC; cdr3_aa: CSARDPHNEQFF
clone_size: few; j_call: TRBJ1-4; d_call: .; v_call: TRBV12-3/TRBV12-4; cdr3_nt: TGTGCCAGCCGGTGGGCCGACGGGTCTACCGAAAAACTGTTTTTT; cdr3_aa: CASRWADGSTEKLFF
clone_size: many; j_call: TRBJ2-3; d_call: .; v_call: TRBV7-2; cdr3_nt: TGTGCCAGCAGCCCAGGCGGCGTTGCCGGGCAGTATTTT; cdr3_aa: CASSPGGVAGQYF